These 19 T cell receptor beta chains were all obtained from the same sample, sequenced in a study of CD8+CD57+ T cells in acquired aplastic anemia. Investigators profiled TCR beta VDJ and CDR3 from genomic DNA template. One entry per CDR3 protein, called by TCRdb with MiXCR from the reads. Here the sample spans around 400,000 distinct CDR3 sequences, approximately 70% being singletons. Material: sorted CD4+, CD8+, or CD8+CD57+ T cells (not recorded which) from PBMCs. The receptor set was obtained from a human donor in good health, serving as a control.

With regard to this clonotype: At one end the junction does not follow the germline gene, possibly because of a read error. This chain links TRBV7-3 with TRBJ2-5, with D perhaps given as TRBD1 or TRBD2 (5 bases each). The germline gives CDR1 SGHTA, CDR2 FQGTGA. This CDR3 region has 13 residues. The CDR3 is CASSPGTPDTESF. As DNA, the CDR3 is TGTGCCAGCAGCCCCGGGACCCCAGACACTGAGTCCTTC. Supplemented by reference TRBV7-3 and TRBJ2-5, the full variable domain reads GAGVSQTPSNKVTEKGKYVELRCDPISGHTALYWYRQSLGQGPEFLIYFQGTGAADDSGLPNDRFFAVRPEGSVSTLKIQRTERGDSAVYLCASSPGTPDTESFGPGTRLLVL.

The rearrangement uses TRBV3-1 and TRBJ1-2; D not certain. V was cut by 3 bases and J by 12 bases, with 5 bases left in between. The CDR3 runs to 9 residues. The germline CDR1 and CDR2 sequences are LGHDT and YNNKEL (reference sequence). CDR3 region: CASSHYHTF. Here the CDR3 DNA reads TGTGCCAGCAGCCACTACCACACCTTC.

The rearrangement uses TRBV29-1 and TRBJ2-2, with TRBD2 as a possible D gene (5 bases). The CDR3 is 15 residues long. Germline values: CDR1 SQVTM, CDR2 ANQGSEA. Trimming left V 6 bases short and J 4 bases short, with 18 bases between. CDR3 region: CSVLGVKGSTGELFF. The CDR3 DNA sequence: TGCAGCGTCCTGGGAGTGAAGGGCAGCACCGGGGAGCTGTTTTTT.

The sample holds a few counts of this clonotype. This chain connects TRBV10-3 to TRBJ2-5; tentatively, D is TRBD2 (6 bases). TRBJ2-1 matches the DNA end more closely, so the J call is doubtful. The CDR3 consists of 16 residues. Germline CDR1 and CDR2: ENHRY and SYGVKD. The CDR3 reads CAISHRGTLEYNEQFF. The CDR3 DNA sequence: TGTGCCATCAGTCACCGGGGGACTCTTGAATACAATGAGCAGTTCTTC.

As for this clonotype: As the CDR3 is not closed by the conserved phenylalanine or tryptophan, this likely results from a read error. The DNA is omitted, as the CDR3 cannot be located on it reliably, and the CDR3 follows TCRdb's listing. The chain has TRBV2 and TRBJ1-6; the table's D gene call, TRBD1, was not cross checked with the DNA. The V gene's germline CDR1 is SNHLY and CDR2 FYNNEI. The CDR3 adds up to 13 amino acids, both ends counted. CDR3 sequence reads: CASRTGDHSPLQY.

This clonotype was detected once. The rearrangement joins TRBV24-1 to TRBJ1-1; D is unresolved. From germline, CDR1 is KGHDR and CDR2 SFDVKD. The CDR3 extends over 14 amino acids. With 2 bases removed from V and 1 base from J, the gap between germline ends came to 7 bases. The CDR3 nucleotides are TGTGCCACCAGTGATTCATTGGGGAACACTGAAGCTTTCTTT. This gives the protein CATSDSLGNTEAFF.

This clonotype was detected many times. This chain uses TRBV7-2 with TRBJ2-3; D tentatively reads TRBD1 or TRBD2 (5 bases each). The V end was cut by 8 bases, the J end by 2 bases, with 20 bases between. CDR3 length: 16 residues. Germline V lookup: CDR1 SGHTA, CDR2 FQGNSA. The CDR3, as DNA: TGTGCCAGCGGATCAGGGACGGTTTTCGACACAGATACGCAGTATTTT. Translating gives CASGSGTVFDTDTQYF.

The rearrangement joins TRBV12-3 or TRBV12-4 to TRBJ1-6, with TRBD1 identical over 9 bases. The CDR3 is 14 amino acids. J was trimmed by 10 bases and V by 2 bases; bases with no gene match: 3. CDR3 protein: CASSLRDRVSPLHF. The CDR3 DNA follows: TGTGCCAGCAGTTTACGGGACAGGGTCTCACCCCTCCACTTT.

The V and J genes are TRBV7-9 and TRBJ2-7, with 7 bases lining up with TRBD2. Germline V gene lookup returns CDR1 SEHNR and CDR2 FQNEAQ (reference sequence). The CDR3 runs to 12 residues. Trimming cost V 7 bases and J 6 bases; bases outside gene matches: 6. CDR3 sequence: CASTLPGGEQYF. The CDR3 DNA reads TGTGCCAGCACCCTCCCGGGGGGCGAGCAGTACTTC. Combining the CDR3 with reference TRBV7-9 and TRBJ2-7 gives the whole variable domain DTGVSQNPRHKITKRGQNVTFRCDPISEHNRLYWYRQTLGQGPEFLTYFQNEAQLEKSRLLSDRFSAERPKGSFSTLEIQRTEQGDSAMYLCASTLPGGEQYFGPGTRLTVT.

This chain uses TRBV7-2 with TRBJ2-7; TRBD2 matches at 7 bases. The germline V gene has CDR1 SGHTA and CDR2 FQGNSA. This CDR3 has 17 amino acids. J lost 3 bases, V lost 5 bases, and 16 bases had no gene match. This chain's CDR3 is CASSLGWGGGSYYEQYF. The DNA for the CDR3 is TGTGCCAGCAGCCTAGGTTGGGGGGGGGGGAGTTACTACGAGCAGTACTTC.

The rearrangement links TRBV7-6 to TRBJ1-6, with D tentatively TRBD1 (6 bases). V lost 3 bases and J 19 bases, leaving 25 bases between the germline ends. CDR1 and CDR2 from the germline V gene are SGHVS and FNYEAQ. CDR3 length: 15 residues. This chain's CDR3 is CASSLDSTNEKLFHF. CDR3 coding DNA: TGTGCCAGCAGCTTGGACAGCACTAATGAAAAACTGTTTCACTTT.

This rearrangement joins TRBV12-3 or TRBV12-4 to TRBJ2-7; perhaps TRBD2 as D (7 bases). V lost 6 bases and J lost 0, with 12 bases in between. The CDR3 is 14 residues long. The CDR3 loop reads CASRGGAVSYEQYF. The CDR3 DNA follows: TGTGCCAGCAGGGGGGGGGCAGTCTCCTACGAGCAGTACTTC.

This chain connects TRBV19 to TRBJ1-2; D ambiguous. Trimming removed 5 bases from V and 3 bases from J, with 19 bases in between. CDR3 length equals 16 residues. CDR1 is LNHDA and CDR2 is SQIVND in the germline V gene (reference sequence). The CDR3 here is CASSGAGQLFHYGYTF. The CDR3 bases are TGTGCCAGTAGTGGAGCGGGCCAGTTATTTCACTATGGCTACACCTTC.

V is TRBV4-2 and J is TRBJ1-1; TRBD1 agrees at 8 bases. CDR3 length: 14 amino acids. Unmatched junction bases numbered 11, after V lost 7 bases and J lost 7 bases. CDR1 LGHNA and CDR2 YNFKEQ come from the germline V gene. The CDR3 DNA reads TGTGCCAGCACCTCAGACAGGGGAGTTAATGAAGCTTTCTTT. Protein product: CASTSDRGVNEAFF.

The rearrangement uses TRBV24-1 and TRBJ1-2, with a tentative D call TRBD1 (6 bases). Trimming removed 3 bases at V and 6 bases at J, with 10 bases between. The CDR3 spans 13 residues. CDR1 and CDR2 (germline): KGHDR, SFDVKD. DNA for the CDR3: TGTGCCACCAGTGATAAACGACAGGATGGCTACACCTTC. Protein: CATSDKRQDGYTF.

J is TRBJ2-7 and V is TRBV7-2; a possible D gene is TRBD1 (5 bases). The closer fit of TRBJ1-2 to the DNA end suggests the J call may be wrong. Germline lookup yields CDR1 SGHTA and CDR2 FQGNSA. The length of the CDR3 is 13 residues. CDR3 nucleotide sequence: TGTGCCAGCAGCCCTGACCGGGACCATGGCTACACCTTC. Protein sequence: CASSPDRDHGYTF.

V gene TRBV20-1 combines with J gene TRBJ1-4; D is unclear. V dropped 7 bases and J dropped 4 bases, with 22 bases sitting between them. The CDR3 has 16 residues. Germline assignment: CDR1 DFQATT and CDR2 SNEGSKA (reference sequence). CDR3 residues: CSEEARVPIHNEKLFF. The CDR3 DNA sequence: TGCAGTGAAGAAGCAAGAGTCCCAATACATAATGAAAAACTGTTTTTT.

Worth noting for this clonotype: A read error is likely, as this CDR3 ends without the conserved phenylalanine or tryptophan. The DNA is omitted, as the CDR3 cannot be located on it reliably, and the CDR3 follows TCRdb's listing. V gene TRBV7-9 combines with J gene TRBJ1-2. From germline, CDR1 is SEHNR and CDR2 FQNEAQ (reference sequence). Ends included, the CDR3 has 13 residues. CDR3 residues: CASSLVVGYRETV.

Comments on this clonotype: Since the CDR3 does not end with the conserved phenylalanine or tryptophan, this likely comes from a read error. The limits of the CDR3 on the DNA are not certain, so only TCRdb's listed CDR3 is given. This chain links TRBV7-6 with TRBJ2-7; the D call of TRBD1 is as the table states it, not checked on the DNA. The CDR3 totals 13 residues, both ends included. Per germline, CDR1 SGHVS and CDR2 FNYEAQ. The chain's CDR3 is CASSLGQGWTSST.